A single sample is the source of the 16 T cell receptor beta chains below, sequenced in a study of cytomegalovirus exposure and HLA in healthy donors. PCR primers comprised 60 Vbeta and 13 Jbeta primers. The data were produced by immunoSEQ multiplex PCR, yet TCRdb's version contains in-frame clones alone and is incomplete. In the table there are 95,000 to 150,000 clones, 77% of which are singletons. The sample comprised PBMCs. The receptors shown here come from a man aged 18 to 30 in good health and CMV-seropositive.

This clone was picked up one time. This chain connects TRBV30 to TRBJ1-2; D is ambiguous. Germline CDR1 and CDR2: GTSNPN and SVGIG (reference sequence). The ends were cut back, 3 bases at V and 2 bases at J, with 13 bases in the middle. The CDR3 contains 14 residues. The CDR3 DNA reads TGTGCCTGGAGCGCGGAAGGAGGAAACTATGGCTACACCTTC. This gives the protein CAWSAEGGNYGYTF. The full variable domain, rest sourced from reference TRBV30 and TRBJ1-2, is SQTIHQWPATLVQPVGSPLSLECTVEGTSNPNLYWYRQAAGRGLQLLFYSVGIGQISSEVPQNLSASRPQDRQFILSSKKLLLSDSGFYLCAWSAEGGNYGYTFGSGTRLTVV.

The rearrangement uses TRBV5-6 and TRBJ2-1, with 9 bases identical to TRBD2. Germline V gene data show CDR1 as SGHDT and CDR2 as YYEEEE. CDR3 length: 16 residues. After removal of 2 bases from V and 0 bases from J, the junction contained 3 bases not matched to a gene. CDR3 in DNA: TGTGCCAGCAGCTTAGAGCGGGGGGTCTCCTACAATGAGCAGTTCTTC. Translated: CASSLERGVSYNEQFF.

Of note for this clone: A junction end diverges from the germline sequence, so it may reflect a read error. The chain combines TRBV4-1 with TRBJ2-7; weak D call: TRBD2 (5 bases). The CDR3 is 12 residues long. The germline V gene has CDR1 MGHRA and CDR2 YSYEKL. CDR3 loop: CASSQFGETARF. The CDR3, as DNA: TGCGCCAGCAGCCAATTTGGGGAGACTGCCCGATTC.

The V call is TRBV25-1, the J call TRBJ1-2; D ambiguous. Germline V gene lookup returns CDR1 MGHDK and CDR2 SYGVNS. V lost 2 bases to trimming and J lost 7 bases, with 8 bases between them. The CDR3 runs to 12 residues. CDR3 region: CASSEGRGGYTF. DNA of the CDR3: TGTGCCAGCAGTGAAGGGCGGGGTGGCTACACCTTC.

This clone was found once. The V call is TRBV19, the J call TRBJ1-1; D call uncertain. The V gene's germline CDR1 is LNHDA and CDR2 SQIVND (reference sequence). V was cut by 4 bases and J by 11 bases, with 23 bases left in between. The CDR3 length is 15 residues. DNA for the CDR3: TGTGCCAGTAGTACCCAACGGGAGGGCCCACTGGGGGCTTTCTTT. Amino acid sequence: CASSTQREGPLGAFF.

The genes are TRBV4-1 and TRBJ2-7; D unclear. CDR1 is MGHRA and CDR2 is YSYEKL in the germline V gene. The length of the CDR3 is 15 residues. Trimming removed 0 bases from V and 0 bases from J, with 9 bases in between. CDR3: CASSQDPSSSYEQYF. In DNA, the CDR3 is TGCGCCAGCAGCCAAGACCCCTCTAGCTCCTACGAGCAGTACTTC.

V and J are TRBV19 and TRBJ2-1; 7 bases line up with TRBD2. Germline values: CDR1 LNHDA, CDR2 SQIVND (reference sequence). V lost 5 bases and J lost 5; bases outside the gene matches: 18. This CDR3 region has 18 residues. The CDR3 spells CASSSTPGRGRFNNEQFF. The CDR3 DNA reads as TGTGCCAGTAGTTCCACACCCGGGCGGGGGAGGTTCAACAATGAGCAGTTCTTC.

V and J are TRBV15 and TRBJ1-2; maybe TRBD1 (5 bases). Between the trimmed V and J ends, which lost 1 base and 5 bases, there was a span of 17 bases. CDR3 size: 16 residues. Germline-derived CDR1 and CDR2 are LNHNV and YYDKDF (reference sequence). The CDR3 bases are TGTGCCACCAGCAGAGGGGGACTCAAACGGGAGTATGGCTACACCTTC. Its protein product is CATSRGGLKREYGYTF.

For this clone: Distinct nucleotide sequences in the sample also encode this CDR3. This chain joins TRBV10-3 and TRBJ1-2, with D maybe TRBD1 (5 bases). Germline values: CDR1 ENHRY, CDR2 SYGVKD. V was pared by 4 bases and J by 5 bases, with 8 bases between. This CDR3 comprises 12 residues. CDR3 sequence reads: CAISVAGYGYTF. As DNA, the CDR3 is TGTGCCATCAGTGTGGCAGGGTATGGCTACACCTTC.

The chain has TRBV6-4 and TRBJ2-2; 9 bases align to TRBD2. The germline gives CDR1 MRHNA, CDR2 SNTAGT. V lost 2 bases and J lost 9; bases outside the gene matches: 7. This CDR3 spans 15 amino acids. CDR3 nucleotide sequence: TGTGCCAGCAGTGACCTCCCGGGACTAGCCCGGGAGCTGTTTTTT. This gives the protein CASSDLPGLARELFF.

The chain has TRBV13 and TRBJ1-3; D is possibly TRBD1 (5 bases). Deletions cut 3 bases from V and 0 bases from J, with 6 bases between. This CDR3 spans 14 amino acids. The V gene's germline CDR1 is PRHDT and CDR2 FYEKMQ (reference sequence). CDR3 loop: CASSLGHSGNTIYF. The DNA of the CDR3 is TGTGCCAGCAGCTTGGGGCACTCTGGAAACACCATATATTTT. Full variable domain (remainder filled in from reference TRBV13 and TRBJ1-3): AAGVIQSPRHLIKEKRETATLKCYPIPRHDTVYWYQQGPGQDPQFLISFYEKMQSDKGSIPDRFSAQQFSDYHSELNMSSLELGDSALYFCASSLGHSGNTIYFGEGSWLTVV.

The rearrangement uses TRBV5-1 and TRBJ2-2; TRBD2 matches 7 bases. Germline V lookup: CDR1 SGHRS, CDR2 YFSETQ. The J segment lost 6 bases and the V segment lost 3 bases, leaving 2 bases of the junction unmatched. The CDR3 contains 13 residues. CDR3: CASSWTSSGELFF. The CDR3 coding sequence is TGCGCCAGCAGCTGGACTAGTTCCGGGGAGCTGTTTTTT.

The chain uses TRBV27 and TRBJ2-1; 11 bases match TRBD2. Losses at the gene ends were 8 bases for V and 7 bases for J; bases not matched to a gene: 4. Per germline, CDR1 MNHEY and CDR2 SMNVEV (reference sequence). The CDR3 is made up of 13 amino acids. The CDR3 nucleotides are TGTGCCAGCGGGACTAGCGGTCGGAATGAGCAGTTCTTC. Protein product: CASGTSGRNEQFF.

This clone was counted a few times. The chain couples TRBV6-5 to TRBJ2-7; D is possibly TRBD2 (5 bases). The length of the CDR3 is 14 residues. CDR1 MNHEY and CDR2 SVGAGI come from the germline V gene. The ends were cut back, 8 bases at V and 3 bases at J, with 17 bases in the middle. The CDR3 reads CASPRDPGDYEQYF. CDR3 DNA: TGTGCCAGCCCCCGGGATCCTGGGGACTACGAGCAGTACTTC.

The CDR3 loop reads CASSSMGQEKSYEQYF. The CDR3 DNA reads TGTGCCAGCAGCTCAATGGGACAGGAGAAATCCTACGAGCAGTACTTC. J is TRBJ2-7 and V is TRBV7-2; TRBD1 matches at 8 bases. CDR1 is SGHTA and CDR2 is FQGNSA in the germline V gene. The CDR3 loop spans 16 amino acids. The ends lost 4 bases at V and 1 base at J; junction bases unmatched: 9.

The chain links TRBV28 to TRBJ1-2; TRBD1 matches 7 bases. Germline values: CDR1 MDHEN, CDR2 SYDVKM. Trimming took 2 bases from V and 9 from J; bases not matched to a gene: 12. The CDR3 length is 15 residues. CDR3 in amino acids: CASSLVMGAGGSYTF. The CDR3 coding sequence is TGTGCCAGCAGTTTAGTCATGGGGGCAGGGGGAAGCTACACCTTC.